This TCR beta chain emerged from a study of blood T cell repertoires in COVID-19. Under the authors' procedure: Cell counts per sample came from amplifying reference gene primers. The data were produced by immunoSEQ multiplex PCR, yet TCRdb's version contains in-frame clones alone and is incomplete. Clone size and the V and J calls come from that table; the DNA yielded D and trimming. The table records 250,000 to 350,000 clones, roughly 89% of them present only once. This clone was detected only once. The source of this sequence is a woman in her thirties with active or convalescent COVID-19. The sequencing input was peripheral blood.

CDR3 protein: CASSRGAKGETQYF. CDR3 bases: TGTGCCAGCAGTCGGGGGGCCAAGGGAGAGACCCAGTACTTC. The chain recombines TRBV3-1 (or the pseudogene TRBV3-2) with TRBJ2-5; tentatively, D is TRBD2 (7 bases). The ends were cut back, 6 bases at V and 4 bases at J, with 15 bases in the middle. This CDR3 contains 14 residues. Germline V gene data show CDR1 as LGHDT and CDR2 as YNNKEL (reference sequence).